These 7 T cell receptor beta chains share one sample of origin, sequenced in a study of cytomegalovirus exposure and HLA in healthy donors. The repertoire was sequenced with immunoSEQ multiplex PCR; TCRdb's copy has only in-frame clones and lacks some. The data contain 100,000 or so clones, more than 85% of them singletons. Sequenced input: PBMCs. The receptors stem from a woman between 18 and 30 years old in good health and CMV-seropositive.

The DNA for the CDR3 is TGTGCCAGCAGTTCGGTAAGAGGGGCCAACGTCCTGACTTTC. This translates into CASSSVRGANVLTF. The V gene is TRBV27, the J gene TRBJ2-6; D is ambiguous. V dropped 4 bases and J dropped 4 bases, with 8 bases sitting between them. CDR3 length: 14 amino acids. The germline gives CDR1 MNHEY, CDR2 SMNVEV (reference sequence).

The V and J genes are TRBV7-3 and TRBJ2-7; D gene uncertain. Deletions cut 2 bases from V and 4 bases from J, with 15 bases between. Germline loops: CDR1 SGHTA, CDR2 FQGTGA. The CDR3 has 15 amino acids. The CDR3 protein is CASSLSGGVAYEQYF. CDR3 nucleotide sequence: TGTGCCAGCAGCTTATCCGGCGGCGTGGCTTACGAGCAGTACTTC.

The rearrangement uses TRBV2 and TRBJ2-2; TRBD1 might be the D (5 bases). Germline V CDR1 and CDR2: SNHLY, FYNNEI. Trimming cost V 7 bases and J 2 bases, with 14 bases left between them. The CDR3 has 15 amino acids. The CDR3 reads CASKLETVNTGELFF. The CDR3 DNA reads as TGTGCCAGCAAGTTGGAGACAGTAAACACCGGGGAGCTGTTTTTT.

This chain links TRBV14 with TRBJ1-2; D unresolved. Germline values: CDR1 SGHDN, CDR2 FVKESK. The CDR3 contains 13 residues. Trimming cost V 4 bases and J 4 bases, with 10 bases left between them. The CDR3 loop is CASSRPGIYGYTF. CDR3 bases: TGTGCCAGCAGCCGTCCCGGGATCTATGGCTACACCTTC.

This sequence joins TRBV19 and TRBJ2-1; perhaps TRBD1 as D (6 bases). This CDR3 has 14 amino acids. Trimming removed 5 bases from V and 2 bases from J, with 10 bases in between. CDR1 and CDR2 (germline): LNHDA, SQIVND (reference sequence). CDR3 sequence: CASSFRTAYNEQFF. The DNA of the CDR3 is TGTGCCAGTAGTTTCAGGACAGCCTACAATGAGCAGTTCTTC.

The rearrangement links TRBV5-1 to TRBJ2-1, with D tentatively TRBD1 (5 bases). The CDR3 totals 15 residues. CDR1 is SGHRS, CDR2 YFSETQ, per germline. Between the trimmed V and J ends, which lost 4 bases and 2 bases, there was a span of 13 bases. DNA for the CDR3: TGCGCCAGCAGCACGGACACTCAGACCTACAATGAGCAGTTCTTC. Residues: CASSTDTQTYNEQFF.

V is TRBV7-9 and J is TRBJ1-6; a weak D match, TRBD1 (6 bases). V lost 5 bases to trimming and J lost 11 bases, with 19 bases between them. Germline-derived CDR1 and CDR2 are SEHNR and FQNEAQ (reference sequence). This CDR3 has 15 residues. The CDR3 DNA reads TGTGCCAGCAGCCCGAATACAGGGTTTGCGCCACCCCTCCACTTT. Translation gives CASSPNTGFAPPLHF.